One and the same sample provided the 25 T cell receptor beta chains below, sequenced in a study of CD8 T cells in Susac syndrome. Random hexamers primed reverse transcription of roughly 0.45 to 1 ug RNA. MiXCR, run by TCRdb on the immunoSEQ multiplex PCR reads, gives a single entry per CDR3 protein. Here the sample spans under 200,000 distinct CDR3 sequences, around 90% being singletons. Sequenced input: CD4+ T cells from PBMCs. These receptors came from a human donor with Susac syndrome.

This chain links TRBV2 with TRBJ1-1, with 8 bases fitting TRBD1. CDR1 SNHLY and CDR2 FYNNEI come from the germline V gene. V trimming: 5 bases; J trimming: 5 bases; junction bases outside the gene matches: 7. The CDR3 totals 14 residues. CDR3 sequence (DNA): TGTGCCAGCAGTTATCAGGGGGCGCGGACTGAAGCTTTCTTT. Its protein product is CASSYQGARTEAFF.

The rearrangement joins TRBV7-3 to TRBJ1-6, with TRBD1 as a possible D gene (5 bases). The CDR3 loop spans 13 amino acids. V lost 1 base and J lost 9, with 7 bases in between. Germline V gene sequence: CDR1 SGHTA, CDR2 FQGTGA. In DNA, the CDR3 is TGTGCCAGCAGCTTAAAGCAGGGTTCACCCCTCCACTTT. Translating gives CASSLKQGSPLHF. Complete variable domain (other parts from reference TRBV7-3 and TRBJ1-6): GAGVSQTPSNKVTEKGKYVELRCDPISGHTALYWYRQSLGQGPEFLIYFQGTGAADDSGLPNDRFFAVRPEGSVSTLKIQRTERGDSAVYLCASSLKQGSPLHFGNGTRLTVT.

This rearrangement joins TRBV6-2 or TRBV6-3 to TRBJ2-3, with D unresolved. Germline-derived CDR1 and CDR2 are MNHEY and SVGEGT. The V end lost 7 bases, the J end lost 6 bases, and 14 bases lay between the germline ends. The CDR3 has 13 residues. This CDR3 is CASNHHSEDTQYF. DNA for the CDR3: TGTGCCAGCAATCATCATTCGGAGGATACGCAGTATTTT.

The gene calls are TRBV6-5 and TRBJ1-5, with 7 bases lining up with TRBD1. The CDR3 is 16 amino acids. The V gene's germline CDR1 is MNHEY and CDR2 SVGAGI. V was pared by 4 bases and J by 0 bases, with 6 bases of the junction left unmatched. The CDR3 DNA sequence: TGTGCCAGCAGTTCAGACAGGGATATTAGCAATCAGCCCCAGCATTTT. It codes for CASSSDRDISNQPQHF.

The V call is TRBV6-5, the J call TRBJ2-7; TRBD1 matches at 8 bases. Germline assignment: CDR1 MNHEY and CDR2 SVGAGI. The CDR3 consists of 14 residues. The V gene end was trimmed by 6 bases and the J gene end by 2 bases; junction bases not matched to a gene: 6. CDR3 DNA sequence: TGTGCCAGCAGCAGACAGGGGAGGACCTACGAGCAGTACTTC. It encodes CASSRQGRTYEQYF.

The rearrangement uses TRBV5-1 and TRBJ1-1; the D is unclear. V shed 4 bases and J shed 1 base, with 11 bases lying between them. Looked up from germline, CDR1 is SGHRS and CDR2 is YFSETQ. This CDR3 has 14 residues. CDR3 bases: TGCGCCAGCAGCGGGCCGGCAGAGAACACTGAAGCTTTCTTT. Protein sequence: CASSGPAENTEAFF.

This clonotype turned up a few times. This CDR3 is CASSYGQQETQYF. CDR3 in DNA: TGTGCCAGCAGTTACGGGCAGCAAGAGACCCAGTACTTC. J is TRBJ2-5 and V is TRBV6-2 or TRBV6-3; the D is unclear. The germline V and J ends were trimmed by 2 bases and 2 bases, with 6 bases remaining between them. The CDR3 sequence is 13 residues long. Germline CDR1 reads MNHEY; CDR2 reads SVGEGT.

The rearrangement uses TRBV9 and TRBJ1-2; TRBD1 matches at 10 bases. The CDR3 totals 14 residues. V gave up 4 bases and J gave up 8 bases; unmatched junction bases: 8. CDR1 and CDR2 from the germline V gene are SGDLS and YYNGEE. This CDR3 is CASSLGTGVGGYTF. The CDR3 region has the DNA TGTGCCAGCAGCCTCGGGACAGGGGTTGGGGGCTACACCTTC.

The J gene is TRBJ2-2, the V gene TRBV3-1; D could derive from TRBD1 or TRBD2 (5 bases each). The CDR3 is made up of 13 amino acids. Per germline, CDR1 LGHDT and CDR2 YNNKEL (reference sequence). V dropped 0 bases and J dropped 7 bases, with 6 bases sitting between them. The CDR3 region has the DNA TGTGCCAGCAGCCAAGATGGGGGCGGGGAGCTGTTTTTT. This codes for CASSQDGGGELFF.

V is TRBV7-2 and J is TRBJ1-1, with D perhaps TRBD1 (5 bases). The CDR3 spans 13 residues. Germline loops: CDR1 SGHTA, CDR2 FQGNSA. The ends were cut back, 5 bases at V and 10 bases at J, with 17 bases in the middle. As DNA, the CDR3 is TGTGCCAGCAGCAGAGGGACCGCCCTTGGAGCTTTCTTT. This encodes CASSRGTALGAFF. The complete variable domain, with remaining parts taken from reference TRBV7-2 and TRBJ1-1, reads GAGVSQSPSNKVTEKGKDVELRCDPISGHTALYWYRQSLGQGLEFLIYFQGNSAPDKSGLPSDRFSAERTGGSVSTLTIQRTQQEDSAVYLCASSRGTALGAFFGQGTRLTVV.

This clonotype was seen just once. The chain links TRBV5-6 to TRBJ2-3; 13 bases line up with TRBD2. Germline V gene data show CDR1 as SGHDT and CDR2 as YYEEEE. After removal of 3 bases from V and 2 bases from J, the junction contained 9 bases not matched to a gene. The CDR3 is made up of 18 amino acids. CDR3 DNA sequence: TGTGCCAGCAGCTGGACCTCCGGGACTAGCGGGAACACAGATACGCAGTATTTT. This codes for CASSWTSGTSGNTDTQYF. The full variable domain, rest sourced from reference TRBV5-6 and TRBJ2-3, is DAGVTQSPTHLIKTRGQQVTLRCSPKSGHDTVSWYQQALGQGPQFIFQYYEEEERQRGNFPDRFSGHQFPNYSSELNVNALLLGDSALYLCASSWTSGTSGNTDTQYFGPGTRLTVL.

CDR3 bases: TGCAGTGCTAGAGATTGGGTCTCTGGAAACACCATATATTTT. Protein: CSARDWVSGNTIYF. The chain employs TRBV20-1 and TRBJ1-3; D is uncertain. CDR3 length: 14 amino acids. Germline-derived CDR1 and CDR2 are DFQATT and SNEGSKA (reference sequence). The V end was cut by 0 bases, the J end by 0 bases, with 6 bases between.

This chain joins TRBV2 and TRBJ2-1; 12 bases agree with TRBD2. The CDR3 is 16 amino acids. Germline CDR1 and CDR2: SNHLY and FYNNEI. V lost 3 bases, J lost 8 bases, and 8 bases stayed unmatched. CDR3 DNA: TGTGCCAGCAGTGAGGTGACTAGCGGGAGTTGGGATGAGCAGTTCTTC. Residues: CASSEVTSGSWDEQFF. The variable domain in full, with the rest retrieved from reference TRBV2 and TRBJ2-1, is EPEVTQTPSHQVTQMGQEVILRCVPISNHLYFYWYRQILGQKVEFLVSFYNNEISEKSEIFDDQFSVERPDGSNFTLKIRSTKLEDSAMYFCASSEVTSGSWDEQFFGPGTRLTVL.

V and J are TRBV24-1 and TRBJ2-1; D is unresolved. The CDR3 totals 18 residues. Germline CDR1 reads KGHDR; CDR2 reads SFDVKD. V lost 2 bases and J lost 0, with 16 bases in between. The CDR3 is CATSDYKKQAHSYNEQFF. The DNA for the CDR3 is TGTGCCACCAGTGATTATAAAAAGCAGGCCCACTCCTACAATGAGCAGTTCTTC.

CDR3 sequence reads: CASSFSGGRATNEQFF. CDR3 DNA sequence: TGTGCCAGCAGTTTTTCGGGGGGTCGGGCCACCAATGAGCAGTTCTTC. The chain combines TRBV6-2 or TRBV6-3 with TRBJ2-1; 7 nucleotides align to TRBD2. Germline V CDR1 and CDR2: MNHEY, SVGEGT. Trimming cost V 4 bases and J 6 bases; bases outside gene matches: 12. This CDR3 is 16 amino acids long.

The chain employs TRBV5-1 and TRBJ2-3; 11 bases are a match to TRBD2. CDR3 length equals 17 residues. From germline, CDR1 is SGHRS and CDR2 YFSETQ. V trimming: 4 bases; J trimming: 2 bases; junction bases outside the gene matches: 9. Here the CDR3 reads CASSTSTSGAYTDTQYF. The CDR3 DNA reads TGCGCCAGCAGCACCTCGACTAGCGGGGCCTACACAGATACGCAGTATTTT.

The CDR3 sequence: CASSLKGRTGYEQYF. As DNA, the CDR3 is TGTGCCAGCAGTTTAAAGGGACGGACGGGCTACGAGCAGTACTTC. V and J are TRBV27 and TRBJ2-7; D is possibly TRBD1 or TRBD2 (5 bases each). The V end was cut by 2 bases, the J end by 3 bases, with 14 bases between. Germline-derived CDR1 and CDR2 are MNHEY and SMNVEV (reference sequence). The CDR3 spans 15 residues.

This rearrangement joins TRBV7-3 to TRBJ2-7; D is ambiguous. CDR3 length equals 13 residues. Germline V gene sequence: CDR1 SGHTA, CDR2 FQGTGA. V lost 5 bases, J lost 7 bases, and 15 bases lay in between. CDR3 protein: CASSPERAGEQYF. CDR3 in DNA: TGTGCCAGCAGCCCCGAAAGGGCAGGAGAGCAGTACTTC.

This clonotype was seen just once. The chain is built from TRBV4-1 and TRBJ2-7; D is possibly TRBD1 (5 bases). The CDR3 is made up of 15 amino acids. Germline V lookup: CDR1 MGHRA, CDR2 YSYEKL. V lost 0 bases and J 0 bases, leaving 9 bases between the germline ends. The CDR3 nucleotides are TGCGCCAGCAGCCAAGAGAAGGGGATCTCCTACGAGCAGTACTTC. It encodes CASSQEKGISYEQYF.

The CDR3 DNA is TGCAGTGCTCAAATCCCAGAATGGGTTGCTGGACAGTTCTTC. Translated: CSAQIPEWVAGQFF. The V gene is TRBV20-1, the J gene TRBJ2-1; D remains unclear. CDR1 and CDR2 (germline): DFQATT, SNEGSKA (reference sequence). The CDR3 contains 14 residues. Trimming removed 5 bases from V and 13 bases from J, with 24 bases in between.

The chain links TRBV20-1 to TRBJ1-1; tentative D call: TRBD1 (6 bases). CDR3 length equals 13 residues. The V end lost 5 bases, the J end lost 2 bases, and 12 bases lay between the germline ends. The germline gives CDR1 DFQATT, CDR2 SNEGSKA (reference sequence). The CDR3 loop is CSAGQQGNTEAFF. In DNA, the CDR3 is TGCAGTGCTGGCCAACAGGGCAACACTGAAGCTTTCTTT.

The chain links TRBV5-1 to TRBJ1-1; the D is unclear. Germline loops: CDR1 SGHRS, CDR2 YFSETQ. The CDR3 sequence is 13 residues long. V lost 0 bases and J 4 bases, leaving 7 bases between the germline ends. The CDR3 DNA reads TGCGCCAGCAGCTTGGCCGGGATCACTGAAGCTTTCTTT. Protein product: CASSLAGITEAFF.

The chain is built from TRBV20-1 and TRBJ1-5, with D unclear. This CDR3 has 17 residues. Germline V lookup: CDR1 DFQATT, CDR2 SNEGSKA (reference sequence). The V and J ends lost 4 bases and 0 bases respectively, with 19 bases between them. The CDR3 nucleotides read TGCAGTGCTATGGACGCCGTAGTTCCGTATAGCAATCAGCCCCAGCATTTT. It encodes CSAMDAVVPYSNQPQHF.

J is TRBJ2-1 and V is TRBV5-1; TRBD2 matches at 7 bases. CDR3 length equals 15 residues. CDR1 and CDR2 from the germline V gene are SGHRS and YFSETQ. V lost 1 base and J lost 8; bases outside the gene matches: 9. In nucleotides, the CDR3 is TGCGCCAGCAGCTTGTCCGCGACTAGCCTCCATGAGCAGTTCTTC. Its translation: CASSLSATSLHEQFF.

The rearrangement links TRBV12-3 or TRBV12-4 to TRBJ2-1; 11 positions agree with TRBD2. The V segment lost 6 bases and the J segment 3 bases; nucleotides outside the gene matches: 10. CDR3 length: 17 amino acids. This CDR3 reads CASRKPGLADYYNEQFF. In nucleotides, the CDR3 is TGTGCCAGCAGGAAACCGGGACTAGCGGATTACTACAATGAGCAGTTCTTC.